This TCR beta chain emerged from a study of regulatory T cells in long-lasting Graves disease. Study conclusions and caveats: Small numbers of samples may have cut accuracy.

Building the TCR beta libraries relied on iRepertoire HTBI primers, and CDR3 regions underwent Arm-PCR. In the original processing: The study identified around 62 TRBV and around 15 TRBJ segments across samples. In TCRdb, the multiplex PCR reads were re-called with MiXCR into one record per CDR3 protein. For this entry, the V and J calls and clone size follow TCRdb and not the study's own pipeline. Of around 400,000 distinct CDR3 sequences listed, roughly a fifth are singletons. Stated time point: persistent/refractory GD, antithyroid drugs over 5 years with positive TRAb. The TCR library was made from RNA that had been extracted from PBMCs in TRIzol. Patients came from an endocrinology department in Xi'an, China. A roughly 10-milliliter sample of peripheral blood was drawn into EDTA tubes. There are many counts of this clonotype. Its antigen is not known. This CDR3 contains 14 residues. Germline CDR1 is MNHEY and CDR2 is SMNVEV (reference sequence). V was cut by 3 bases and J by 0 bases, with 9 bases left in between.

The starting material was peripheral blood mononuclear cells (PBMCs), obtained when the disease was refractory, from a patient treated with antithyroid drugs. This TCR came from a female donor with Graves disease. This chain links TRBV27 with TRBJ2-7, with D perhaps TRBD1 (6 bases). The CDR3 region has the DNA TGTGCCAGCAGTTTGGGGGACAACTCCTACGAGCAGTACTTC. It yields the protein CASSLGDNSYEQYF.